Included here is one T cell receptor beta chain sequence, with context. The antigen is undetermined. Constant-region reverse primers amplified full-length variable regions, followed by semi-nested Nested Universal Primer A PCR. In TCRdb, the 5' RACE reads were re-called with MiXCR into one record per CDR3 protein. The sample has fewer than 80,000 distinct CDR3 sequences, roughly 23% seen once. The memory fraction was CD4+CD45RO+CD25- cells. General study results and limits: Tumor Treg TCRs overlapped most with tumor naive CD4+ cells.

This clonotype was sampled from a female donor with breast cancer. What was sequenced was memory CD4+ T cells sorted from a lymph node. Subset: memory CD4+ T cells, CD4+CD45RO+CD25-.

CDR3 sequence (DNA): TGCAGTGCTAAAGGACGGTATAATTCACCCCTCCACTTT. Its protein is CSAKGRYNSPLHF. The chain is built from TRBV20-1 and TRBJ1-6; the D is unclear. The germline V gene encodes CDR1 DFQATT and CDR2 SNEGSKA (reference sequence). The CDR3 extends over 13 amino acids. Trimming shortened V by 4 bases and J by 4 bases, and 8 bases separated the two germline ends.